These 24 T cell receptor beta chains came from one sample sequenced in a study of shared clonotypes between healthy human individuals. The repertoire was sequenced with immunoSEQ multiplex PCR; TCRdb's copy has only in-frame clones and lacks some. The sample lists roughly 500,000 clones; around 74% were seen once. The sequencing input was PBMCs. These receptor sequences come from a woman aged 40 to 49 in good health. Some clones in this sample may be carry-over from other donors' samples.

This chain uses TRBV18 with TRBJ1-1; D gene ambiguous. CDR3 length equals 12 residues. The germline CDR1 and CDR2 sequences are KGHSH and LQKENI. Trimming cost V 7 bases and J 1 base, with 7 bases left between them. CDR3 region: CASLTRNTEAFF. CDR3 coding DNA: TGTGCCAGCTTGACACGGAACACTGAAGCTTTCTTT. Variable domain in full (rest from reference TRBV18 and TRBJ1-1): NAGVMQNPRHLVRRRGQEARLRCSPMKGHSHVYWYRQLPEEGLKFMVYLQKENIIDESGMPKERFSAEFPKEGPSILRIQQVVRGDSAAYFCASLTRNTEAFFGQGTRLTVV.

V and J are TRBV5-1 and TRBJ2-6; D is unresolved. Trimming took off 0 bases at V and 0 bases at J, with 4 bases between the two ends. This CDR3 has 15 amino acids. The germline gives CDR1 SGHRS, CDR2 YFSETQ. The CDR3 bases are TGCGCCAGCAGCTTGGCACCCTCTGGGGCCAACGTCCTGACTTTC. It codes for CASSLAPSGANVLTF.

The genes are TRBV11-2 and TRBJ2-7; 10 bases map to TRBD1. The V gene end was trimmed by 5 bases and the J gene end by 1 base; junction bases not matched to a gene: 5. Germline loops: CDR1 SGHAT, CDR2 FQNNGV. This CDR3 has 15 amino acids. The CDR3, as DNA: TGTGCCAGCAGCCCGCGGGACAGGGGTTCCTACGAGCAGTACTTC. Encoded protein: CASSPRDRGSYEQYF. The entire variable domain, with the rest obtained from reference TRBV11-2 and TRBJ2-7, is as follows: EAGVAQSPRYKIIEKRQSVAFWCNPISGHATLYWYQQILGQGPKLLIQFQNNGVVDDSQLPKDRFSAERLKGVDSTLKIQPAKLEDSAVYLCASSPRDRGSYEQYFGPGTRLTVT.

Only a few counts were recorded for this clone. The V gene is TRBV5-1, the J gene TRBJ2-5; TRBD1 matches 10 bases. This CDR3 has 14 residues. V dropped 4 bases and J dropped 4; count of bases not matched to a gene: 4. The germline V gene encodes CDR1 SGHRS and CDR2 YFSETQ. In nucleotides, the CDR3 is TGCGCCAGCAGCCCCGGGACAGGGGTAGAGACCCAGTACTTC. It specifies CASSPGTGVETQYF.

Only one count was recorded for this clone. The DNA for the CDR3 is TGTGCCAGCTCTGGGGTCGGGGAGACCCAGTACTTC. Its translation is CASSGVGETQYF. This chain connects TRBV9 to TRBJ2-5; D is ambiguous. The length of the CDR3 is 12 residues. V dropped 7 bases and J dropped 5 bases, with 12 bases sitting between them. Germline CDR1 SGDLS, CDR2 YYNGEE.

CDR3 in amino acids: CASSRAGGSSGYTF. CDR3 sequence (DNA): TGCGCCAGCAGCCGAGCAGGGGGAAGTAGTGGCTACACCTTC. The chain carries TRBV4-3 and TRBJ1-2, with 7 positions matching TRBD1. The CDR3 contains 14 residues. V dropped 4 bases and J dropped 7; count of bases not matched to a gene: 9. Germline V gene data show CDR1 as LGHNA and CDR2 as YSLEER.

The chain has TRBV7-4 and TRBJ2-1; D perhaps matches TRBD2 (5 bases). Trimming pared 9 bases from V and 6 bases from J, leaving 21 bases between. This CDR3 spans 15 amino acids. Germline assignment: CDR1 SGHVT and CDR2 SQSDAQ. CDR3 DNA sequence: TGTGCCAGTAGCCCGGGCCGGGGTTGGGGCAATGAGCAGTTCTTC. It codes for CASSPGRGWGNEQFF. The full variable domain, with the rest looked up from reference TRBV7-4 and TRBJ2-1, is GAGVSQSPRYKVAKRGRDVALRCDSISGHVTLYWYRQTLGQGSEVLTYSQSDAQRDKSGRPSGRFSAERPERSVSTLKIQRTEQGDSAVYLCASSPGRGWGNEQFFGPGTRLTVL.

This clone has just a few counts. V and J are TRBV6-1 and TRBJ2-2; 7 positions agree with TRBD1. CDR3 length equals 16 residues. The V gene end was trimmed by 4 bases and the J gene end by 1 base; junction bases not matched to a gene: 6. CDR1 is MNHNS, CDR2 SASEGT, per germline. CDR3 nucleotide sequence: TGTGCCAGCAGTGTAGGGGGCATTAAGAACACCGGGGAGCTGTTTTTT. It is translated as CASSVGGIKNTGELFF.

This chain uses TRBV6-6 with TRBJ1-4; no reliable D call. Germline V gene data show CDR1 as MNHNY and CDR2 as SVGAGI (reference sequence). The length of the CDR3 is 10 residues. Trimming stripped 7 bases from V and 5 bases from J, with 2 bases between. This CDR3 is CASKNEKLFF. CDR3 sequence (DNA): TGTGCCAGCAAAAATGAAAAACTGTTTTTT.

This chain connects TRBV9 to TRBJ2-1; 8 bases agree with TRBD2. Germline CDR1 reads SGDLS; CDR2 reads YYNGEE. The CDR3 is 15 amino acids. V lost 3 bases to trimming and J lost 2 bases; unmatched junction nucleotides: 4. The CDR3 DNA sequence: TGTGCCAGCAGCGCTCGGGAGGGGGCCTACAATGAGCAGTTCTTC. Its translation is CASSAREGAYNEQFF.

The chain uses TRBV4-1 and TRBJ2-7, with TRBD2 matching 9 bases. The V and J ends lost 6 bases and 0 bases, in that order; junction bases with no gene match: 9. Germline-derived CDR1 and CDR2 are MGHRA and YSYEKL. The CDR3 covers 16 residues. As DNA, the CDR3 is TGCGCCAGCAGAGGCGGGAGGGGCGGGGCCTCCTACGAGCAGTACTTC. It is translated as CASRGGRGGASYEQYF.

The chain carries TRBV7-8 and TRBJ2-1, with 8 bases fitting TRBD1. The CDR3 length is 15 residues. The germline CDR1 and CDR2 sequences are SGHVS and FQNEAQ. Trimming at V came to 5 bases and at J to 5 bases, leaving 8 bases not matched to a gene. This CDR3 is CASSPGTGRDNEQFF. In DNA form, the CDR3 reads TGTGCCAGCAGCCCCGGGACAGGTAGAGACAATGAGCAGTTCTTC.

This clone was recorded a few times. The chain has TRBV19 and TRBJ2-1; D is possibly TRBD1 (6 bases). The germline CDR1 and CDR2 sequences are LNHDA and SQIVND (reference sequence). The V end was cut by 10 bases, the J end by 5 bases, with 24 bases between. The CDR3 length is 16 residues. The DNA for the CDR3 is TGTGCCATACTAACCAACTCACAGGGTGTACACAATGAGCAGTTCTTC. Translating it yields CAILTNSQGVHNEQFF.

This sequence joins TRBV27 and TRBJ2-5, with TRBD2 identical over 11 bases. Germline V gene data show CDR1 as MNHEY and CDR2 as SMNVEV (reference sequence). The CDR3 covers 20 residues. V trimming: 2 bases; J trimming: 4 bases; junction bases outside the gene matches: 18. The DNA of the CDR3 is TGTGCCAGCAGTTTAAACGTATTGCCCATACTAGCGGGAGTTGGAGAGACCCAGTACTTC. It is translated as CASSLNVLPILAGVGETQYF.

CDR3 protein: CASSPAGLKPLHF. DNA for the CDR3: TGTGCCAGCAGCCCCGCGGGACTTAAACCCCTCCACTTT. The V and J genes are TRBV9 and TRBJ1-6; D may be TRBD1 (5 bases). CDR1 is SGDLS, CDR2 YYNGEE, per germline. Trimming shortened V by 4 bases and J by 12 bases, and 14 bases separated the two germline ends. This CDR3 has 13 residues.

This chain links TRBV11-2 with TRBJ1-1, with no clear D. V lost 11 bases, J lost 0 bases, and 13 bases lay in between. The germline V gene has CDR1 SGHAT and CDR2 FQNNGV. The CDR3 is 13 residues long. CDR3 bases: TGTGCCTCATCCCGGGATTTGAACACTGAAGCTTTCTTT. It codes for CASSRDLNTEAFF. Complete variable domain (other parts from reference TRBV11-2 and TRBJ1-1): EAGVAQSPRYKIIEKRQSVAFWCNPISGHATLYWYQQILGQGPKLLIQFQNNGVVDDSQLPKDRFSAERLKGVDSTLKIQPAKLEDSAVYLCASSRDLNTEAFFGQGTRLTVV.

The V call is TRBV29-1, the J call TRBJ2-1; 7 nucleotides match TRBD1. The ends lost 3 bases at V and 0 bases at J; junction bases unmatched: 11. This CDR3 has 17 residues. Germline CDR1 is SQVTM and CDR2 is ANQGSEA. Written as DNA, the CDR3 is TGCAGCGTTGAGTCGGTCCAGGGACAGAGCTCCTACAATGAGCAGTTCTTC. It encodes CSVESVQGQSSYNEQFF.

As regards this clone: Germline and junction disagree at one end, which may indicate a read error. This chain links TRBV6-4 with TRBJ2-1; a possible D gene is TRBD1 (5 bases). The CDR3 totals 14 residues. Germline assignment: CDR1 MRHNA and CDR2 SNTAGT. The CDR3 DNA sequence: TGTGCCAGCAGCGCGGCTAGTGGGGCACATGAGCAGCTCTTC. This sequence encodes CASSAASGAHEQLF.

J is TRBJ2-7 and V is TRBV30, with D perhaps TRBD1 (5 bases). V lost 2 bases, J lost 5 bases, and 10 bases lay in between. The CDR3 has 12 amino acids. CDR1 GTSNPN and CDR2 SVGIG come from the germline V gene (reference sequence). The chain's CDR3 is CAWSKGKNEQYF. For the CDR3, the DNA is TGTGCCTGGAGTAAGGGGAAGAACGAGCAGTACTTC.

The gene calls are TRBV27 and TRBJ2-3; TRBD2 matches 11 bases. The germline V gene has CDR1 MNHEY and CDR2 SMNVEV (reference sequence). CDR3 size: 17 residues. V dropped 1 base and J dropped 6; count of bases not matched to a gene: 9. Here the CDR3 DNA reads TGTGCCAGCAGTTTATTGGTAGCGGGAGGGGTTTCGGATACGCAGTATTTT. Amino acids: CASSLLVAGGVSDTQYF.

The rearrangement links TRBV5-1 to TRBJ1-1, with 9 bases matching TRBD1. Trimming removed 2 bases from V and 6 bases from J; junction bases left unmatched: 8. Germline V gene data show CDR1 as SGHRS and CDR2 as YFSETQ. The CDR3 contains 15 residues. CDR3 nucleotides: TGCGCCAGCAGCTTCATCGAACAGGGGGCTTCTGAAGCTTTCTTT. It translates to CASSFIEQGASEAFF.

V is TRBV10-2 and J is TRBJ1-3; D is perhaps TRBD1 (6 bases). V dropped 6 bases and J dropped 0 bases, with 15 bases sitting between them. CDR3 length equals 16 residues. Germline CDR1 is WSHSY and CDR2 is SAAADI. The CDR3 here is CASRRQDTSSGNTIYF. The CDR3 DNA reads as TGCGCCAGCAGGCGACAGGATACGAGCTCTGGAAACACCATATATTTT.

The CDR3 nucleotides read TGTGCCTGGAGTACCACCCCCGTGGCCCTAGCGGGGATACCCTACGAGCAGTACTTC. This codes for CAWSTTPVALAGIPYEQYF. The chain uses TRBV30 and TRBJ2-7; 9 nucleotides line up with TRBD2. CDR3 length equals 19 residues. V shed 2 bases, J shed 2 bases, and the junction held 19 bases outside the gene matches. Germline CDR1 and CDR2: GTSNPN and SVGIG (reference sequence).

The V call is TRBV5-4, the J call TRBJ2-1; D is perhaps TRBD1 or TRBD2 (5 bases each). Germline CDR1 and CDR2: SGHNT and YYREEE (reference sequence). The CDR3 has 15 amino acids. V was clipped by 3 bases and J by 5 bases, with 15 bases between them. As DNA, the CDR3 is TGTGCCAGCAGCTCCGCCGGGACCCCCCACAATGAGCAGTTCTTC. This gives the protein CASSSAGTPHNEQFF.